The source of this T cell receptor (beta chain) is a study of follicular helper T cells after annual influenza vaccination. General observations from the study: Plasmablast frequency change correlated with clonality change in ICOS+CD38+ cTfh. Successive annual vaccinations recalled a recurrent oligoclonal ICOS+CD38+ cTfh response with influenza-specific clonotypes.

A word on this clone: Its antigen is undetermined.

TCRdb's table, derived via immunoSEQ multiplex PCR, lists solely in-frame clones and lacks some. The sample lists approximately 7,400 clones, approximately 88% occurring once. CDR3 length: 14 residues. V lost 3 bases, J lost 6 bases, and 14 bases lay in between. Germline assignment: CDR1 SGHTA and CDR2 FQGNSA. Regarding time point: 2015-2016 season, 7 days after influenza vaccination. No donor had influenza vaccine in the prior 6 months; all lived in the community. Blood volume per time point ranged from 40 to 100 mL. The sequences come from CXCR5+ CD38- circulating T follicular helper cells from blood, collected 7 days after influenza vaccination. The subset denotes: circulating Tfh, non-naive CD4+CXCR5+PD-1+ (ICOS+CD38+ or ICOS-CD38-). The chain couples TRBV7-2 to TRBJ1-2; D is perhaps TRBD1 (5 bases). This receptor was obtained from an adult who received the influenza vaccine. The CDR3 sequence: CASSFSAREHGYTF. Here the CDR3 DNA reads TGTGCCAGCAGCTTCTCGGCCAGGGAGCATGGCTACACCTTC.